The next 30 T cell receptor beta chains were all read from a single sample in a study of T-cell reconstitution after alpha-beta-depleted transplantation in children. Unique molecular identifiers were incorporated into the prepared TCRbeta library. TCRdb ran MiXCR on the PCR reads and lists one entry per CDR3 protein. Of around 440,000 distinct CDR3 sequences listed, roughly a tenth were seen once; the top ten hold just over 2%. This material consisted of PBMCs, taken before TCRalphabeta/CD19-depleted stem cell transplant. All receptors derive from a child aged 2-15 years with inherited bone marrow failure, due to receive a stem cell transplant.

Turning to this clonotype: A read error may account for a junction end that differs from germline. The chain links TRBV18 to TRBJ2-7, with 8 positions matching TRBD2. This CDR3 is 15 amino acids long. Germline V gene sequence: CDR1 KGHSH, CDR2 LQKENI. The CDR3 coding sequence is TGTGCCAGCTCACCACCAAGCGGGAGATCTGGGGAGCGGTACTTC. Its translation: CASSPPSGRSGERYF.

This clonotype was observed many times. The chain recombines TRBV3-1 with TRBJ1-4; 8 bases match TRBD1. Trimming removed 5 bases from V and 1 base from J; junction bases left unmatched: 6. CDR1 and CDR2 from the germline V gene are LGHDT and YNNKEL (reference sequence). The CDR3 loop spans 16 amino acids. The DNA for the CDR3 is TGTGCCAGCAGCGCTTTTGGACAGGGAACTAATGAAAAACTGTTTTTT. Amino acids: CASSAFGQGTNEKLFF.

This clonotype has ten or more counts. The genes are TRBV6-5 and TRBJ2-3; a weak D match, TRBD1 (6 bases). This CDR3 is 12 amino acids long. Trimming shortened V by 5 bases and J by 5 bases, and 8 bases separated the two germline ends. Germline CDR1 is MNHEY and CDR2 is SVGAGI. The CDR3 protein is CASSQDRDTQYF. In DNA, the CDR3 is TGTGCCAGCAGTCAGGACAGAGATACGCAGTATTTT.

In its sample, this clonotype was seen many times. The chain combines TRBV29-1 with TRBJ2-5; no firm D call. This CDR3 region has 14 residues. With 4 bases removed from V and 2 bases from J, the gap between germline ends came to 14 bases. The germline V gene has CDR1 SQVTM and CDR2 ANQGSEA. The CDR3 DNA follows: TGCAGCGTTGTAAGTGGGCGTTATCAAGAGACCCAGTACTTC. It encodes CSVVSGRYQETQYF.

The sample holds many counts of this clonotype. CDR3 in amino acids: CATSPRGQGEKLFF. The CDR3 DNA is TGTGCCACCAGCCCCCGCGGGCAAGGCGAAAAACTGTTTTTT. The V and J genes are TRBV24-1 and TRBJ1-4; no reliable D call. V lost 7 bases, J lost 8 bases, and 16 bases lay in between. The CDR3 extends over 14 amino acids. Germline V gene data show CDR1 as KGHDR and CDR2 as SFDVKD.

This clonotype has a count of ten or more. The genes are TRBV7-9 and TRBJ1-1; 10 nucleotides align to TRBD1. The CDR3 has 16 amino acids. The junction had 7 bases not matched to a gene; V was cut back by 4 bases and J by 2 bases. Germline V gene data show CDR1 as SEHNR and CDR2 as FQNEAQ (reference sequence). CDR3 in amino acids: CASSSTGTGVNTEAFF. The CDR3 coding sequence is TGTGCCAGCAGCTCGACCGGGACAGGGGTAAACACTGAAGCTTTCTTT.

This clonotype appeared many times. The chain carries TRBV28 and TRBJ1-2, with D possibly matching TRBD1 (6 bases). The CDR3 runs 14 residues. Deletions cut 6 bases from V and 7 bases from J, with 18 bases between. Germline loops: CDR1 MDHEN, CDR2 SYDVKM. CDR3 in amino acids: CASRQGQWLGGYTF. For the CDR3, the DNA is TGTGCCAGCAGACAAGGACAGTGGCTCGGTGGCTACACCTTC.

Ten or more counts support this clonotype. V is TRBV18 and J is TRBJ2-3; D remains ambiguous. Trimming cost V 8 bases and J 0 bases, with 9 bases left between them. The CDR3 extends over 13 amino acids. From germline, CDR1 is KGHSH and CDR2 LQKENI. CDR3 protein: CASSPPSTDTQYF. In DNA form, the CDR3 reads TGTGCCAGCAGCCCCCCAAGCACAGATACGCAGTATTTT. Full variable domain (missing parts from reference TRBV18 and TRBJ2-3): NAGVMQNPRHLVRRRGQEARLRCSPMKGHSHVYWYRQLPEEGLKFMVYLQKENIIDESGMPKERFSAEFPKEGPSILRIQQVVRGDSAAYFCASSPPSTDTQYFGPGTRLTVL.

Many counts were recorded for this clonotype. V and J are TRBV4-1 and TRBJ1-2; D gene uncertain. Germline V lookup: CDR1 MGHRA, CDR2 YSYEKL. Between the trimmed V and J ends, which lost 0 bases and 3 bases, there was a span of 11 bases. There are 15 residues in the CDR3. CDR3 region: CASSQDNSFYYGYTF. CDR3 bases: TGCGCCAGCAGCCAAGATAACAGTTTTTACTATGGCTACACCTTC.

This clonotype has ten or more counts. The CDR3 is CSVWAGASYNEQFF. CDR3 nucleotide sequence: TGCAGCGTTTGGGCGGGGGCCTCCTACAATGAGCAGTTCTTC. V and J are TRBV29-1 and TRBJ2-1; the D gene is possibly TRBD2 (7 bases). V shed 5 bases and J shed 0 bases, with 11 bases lying between them. Looked up from germline, CDR1 is SQVTM and CDR2 is ANQGSEA. This CDR3 is 14 amino acids long.

This clonotype has ten or more counts. The chain carries TRBV28 and TRBJ2-1; 13 bases line up with TRBD2. CDR1 and CDR2 (germline): MDHEN, SYDVKM. Unmatched junction bases numbered 3, after V lost 7 bases and J lost 0 bases. The length of the CDR3 is 16 residues. CDR3 sequence (DNA): TGTGCCAGCATAGGACTAGCGGGAGCCTCCTACAATGAGCAGTTCTTC. Residues: CASIGLAGASYNEQFF.

This clonotype has more than one count but fewer than ten. A much larger clone sits a single nucleotide away, making a read error possible. The chain links TRBV5-6 to TRBJ2-7; 7 positions agree with TRBD1. The germline CDR1 and CDR2 sequences are SGHDT and YYEEEE. The junction had 3 bases not matched to a gene; V was cut back by 3 bases and J by 3 bases. The CDR3 is 13 residues long. This CDR3 reads CASSSGQVYEQYF. The DNA for the CDR3 is TGTGCCAGCAGCTCCGGACAGGTCTACGAGCAGTACTTC.

Many counts were recorded for this clonotype. V gene TRBV11-2 combines with J gene TRBJ2-2; a possible D gene is TRBD1 (6 bases). CDR3 size: 15 residues. The V end was cut by 3 bases, the J end by 5 bases, with 13 bases between. Germline V gene sequence: CDR1 SGHAT, CDR2 FQNNGV. CDR3 in amino acids: CASSFRTALTGELFF. CDR3 DNA sequence: TGTGCCAGCAGCTTCAGGACAGCCCTTACCGGGGAGCTGTTTTTT.

This clonotype was found many times. The chain employs TRBV6-5 and TRBJ2-3; TRBD2 matches 7 bases. The germline V gene encodes CDR1 MNHEY and CDR2 SVGAGI. V trimming: 0 bases; J trimming: 0 bases; junction bases outside the gene matches: 9. The CDR3 extends over 18 amino acids. The CDR3 DNA is TGTGCCAGCAGTTACTCGATTTTTAGCGGGTCTAGCACAGATACGCAGTATTTT. This gives the protein CASSYSIFSGSSTDTQYF.

In this sample, this clonotype turned up many times. This chain links TRBV20-1 with TRBJ2-2, with TRBD1 matching 8 bases. Per germline, CDR1 DFQATT and CDR2 SNEGSKA (reference sequence). CDR3 length: 16 residues. V dropped 0 bases and J dropped 6; count of bases not matched to a gene: 9. CDR3 sequence: CSARDLDREDAGELFF. The CDR3 bases are TGCAGTGCTAGAGACCTGGACAGGGAAGATGCCGGGGAGCTGTTTTTT.

The table lists this clonotype with many counts. The genes are TRBV3-1 and TRBJ1-2; D call uncertain. The germline gives CDR1 LGHDT, CDR2 YNNKEL (reference sequence). The CDR3 is 16 amino acids. The V gene lost 1 base and the J gene lost 2 bases, with 14 bases spanning the gap. CDR3 nucleotides: TGTGCCAGCAGCCAAGGTGGTACCGGCGTAAACTATGGCTACACCTTC. This translates into CASSQGGTGVNYGYTF.

In its sample, this clonotype was seen a few times. The genes are TRBV20-1 and TRBJ2-5; D might be TRBD1 (6 bases). Germline CDR1 DFQATT, CDR2 SNEGSKA (reference sequence). The CDR3 extends over 15 amino acids. The V and J ends lost 3 bases and 4 bases respectively, with 18 bases between them. CDR3 loop: CSASRTVTTLETQYF. CDR3 DNA: TGCAGTGCTAGTAGGACAGTAACGACGTTAGAGACCCAGTACTTC.

The sample holds a few counts of this clonotype. This sequence joins TRBV28 and TRBJ1-5; the D gene is possibly TRBD1 (5 bases). The CDR3 is 14 residues long. The ends were cut back, 6 bases at V and 2 bases at J, with 11 bases in the middle. The germline CDR1 and CDR2 sequences are MDHEN and SYDVKM. The CDR3 nucleotides are TGTGCCAGCAGAAAAGGGGATGGCAATCAGCCCCAGCATTTT. Protein product: CASRKGDGNQPQHF.

The chain carries TRBV10-2 and TRBJ1-2, with 8 positions matching TRBD1. This CDR3 contains 16 residues. Trimming at V came to 5 bases and at J to 3 bases, leaving 11 bases not matched to a gene. Germline CDR1 WSHSY, CDR2 SAAADI. The CDR3 region is CASSFSRTGMDYGYTF. CDR3 DNA: TGCGCCAGCAGTTTCTCCCGGACAGGGATGGACTATGGCTACACCTTC.

This rearrangement joins TRBV20-1 to TRBJ2-1, with TRBD2 as a possible D gene (6 bases). With 2 bases removed from V and 1 base from J, the gap between germline ends came to 15 bases. Germline lookup yields CDR1 DFQATT and CDR2 SNEGSKA (reference sequence). The CDR3 is made up of 16 amino acids. The CDR3 region has the DNA TGCAGTGCTAGACCAGCCGGGGGTAGGTCCTACAATGAGCAGTTCTTC. Its protein product is CSARPAGGRSYNEQFF.

This clonotype was detected ten times or more. The V call is TRBV7-9, the J call TRBJ2-7; D is perhaps TRBD1 or TRBD2 (5 bases each). The CDR3 extends over 15 amino acids. Germline V gives CDR1 SEHNR, CDR2 FQNEAQ (reference sequence). V dropped 5 bases and J dropped 1 base, with 15 bases sitting between them. CDR3 protein: CASSEDRDRSYEQYF. The CDR3 DNA reads TGTGCCAGCAGCGAGGACCGGGACCGATCCTACGAGCAGTACTTC.

This clonotype has more than one count but fewer than ten. The chain uses TRBV29-1 and TRBJ2-2, with 8 bases matching TRBD2. This CDR3 has 15 amino acids. The J segment lost 1 base and the V segment lost 5 bases, leaving 6 bases of the junction unmatched. Germline-derived CDR1 and CDR2 are SQVTM and ANQGSEA. The CDR3 bases are TGCAGCGTTAGCTCCGGGACTAGGAACACCGGGGAGCTGTTTTTT. Protein sequence: CSVSSGTRNTGELFF.

This clonotype showed up many times. The chain couples TRBV24-1 to TRBJ2-1; 7 positions match TRBD2. V gave up 2 bases and J gave up 5 bases; unmatched junction bases: 8. This CDR3 spans 16 amino acids. CDR1 KGHDR and CDR2 SFDVKD come from the germline V gene. The DNA of the CDR3 is TGTGCCACCAGTGATTCTCGGGAGGAAACTAACAATGAGCAGTTCTTC. It encodes CATSDSREETNNEQFF.

The table lists this clonotype with many counts. The chain recombines TRBV4-3 with TRBJ2-1, with D hard to call. This CDR3 has 14 residues. From germline, CDR1 is LGHNA and CDR2 YSLEER. V gave up 1 base and J gave up 6 bases, with 10 bases separating them. The CDR3 DNA follows: TGCGCCAGCAGCCAAGGAAGGGCTGGCAATGAGCAGTTCTTC. Protein product: CASSQGRAGNEQFF.

This chain links TRBV6-1 with TRBJ2-7; TRBD2 matches at 7 bases. Germline CDR1 and CDR2: MNHNS and SASEGT. With 5 bases clipped from V and 3 bases from J, the junction kept 7 bases outside the gene matches. This CDR3 region has 14 residues. The CDR3 reads CASSPRPGGYEQYF. The DNA for the CDR3 is TGTGCCAGCAGTCCAAGACCGGGGGGCTACGAGCAGTACTTC.

This clonotype was seen repeatedly, ten times or more. V and J are TRBV15 and TRBJ2-3; 11 bases agree with TRBD2. V was clipped by 5 bases and J by 5 bases; unmatched bases: 12. Germline CDR1 reads LNHNV; CDR2 reads YYDKDF (reference sequence). The CDR3 consists of 17 residues. CDR3 sequence reads: CATSQRLSGRAKDTQYF. The CDR3 DNA follows: TGTGCCACCAGCCAAAGACTTAGCGGGAGGGCCAAAGATACGCAGTATTTT.

This clonotype has ten or more counts. V usage is TRBV7-9 and J usage is TRBJ2-3, with a possible D match to TRBD2 (5 bases). Germline values: CDR1 SEHNR, CDR2 FQNEAQ (reference sequence). There are 16 residues in the CDR3. Between the trimmed V and J ends, which lost 1 base and 2 bases, there was a span of 13 bases. The CDR3 protein is CASSLVRAAITDTQYF. The DNA for the CDR3 is TGTGCCAGCAGCTTAGTGCGAGCGGCGATCACAGATACGCAGTATTTT.

This clonotype was detected many times. The chain has TRBV13 and TRBJ2-1; D remains ambiguous. This CDR3 is 11 amino acids long. Germline assignment: CDR1 PRHDT and CDR2 FYEKMQ (reference sequence). V was shortened by 4 bases and J by 8 bases, with 6 bases between the two germline ends. CDR3: CASSSTHEQFF. CDR3 in DNA: TGTGCCAGCAGCTCCACCCATGAGCAGTTCTTC.

The chain employs TRBV7-2 and TRBJ2-3, with no clear D. Germline V gene data show CDR1 as SGHTA and CDR2 as FQGNSA. This CDR3 is built from 16 residues. V gave up 1 base and J gave up 0 bases, with 11 bases separating them. CDR3 sequence reads: CASSLGPLFSTDTQYF. DNA of the CDR3: TGTGCCAGCAGCTTAGGACCCTTGTTTAGCACAGATACGCAGTATTTT.

In this sample, this clonotype turned up many times. The CDR3 reads CASSISGPANTEAFF. The CDR3 coding sequence is TGTGCCAGTAGTATATCGGGACCCGCGAACACTGAAGCTTTCTTT. The V call is TRBV19, the J call TRBJ1-1; D is perhaps TRBD1 (5 bases). The germline CDR1 and CDR2 sequences are LNHDA and SQIVND (reference sequence). There are 15 residues in the CDR3. V was clipped by 2 bases and J by 1 base, with 11 bases between them. The full variable domain, rest sourced from reference TRBV19 and TRBJ1-1, is DGGITQSPKYLFRKEGQNVTLSCEQNLNHDAMYWYRQDPGQGLRLIYYSQIVNDFQKGDIAEGYSVSREKKESFPLTVTSAQKNPTAFYLCASSISGPANTEAFFGQGTRLTVV.